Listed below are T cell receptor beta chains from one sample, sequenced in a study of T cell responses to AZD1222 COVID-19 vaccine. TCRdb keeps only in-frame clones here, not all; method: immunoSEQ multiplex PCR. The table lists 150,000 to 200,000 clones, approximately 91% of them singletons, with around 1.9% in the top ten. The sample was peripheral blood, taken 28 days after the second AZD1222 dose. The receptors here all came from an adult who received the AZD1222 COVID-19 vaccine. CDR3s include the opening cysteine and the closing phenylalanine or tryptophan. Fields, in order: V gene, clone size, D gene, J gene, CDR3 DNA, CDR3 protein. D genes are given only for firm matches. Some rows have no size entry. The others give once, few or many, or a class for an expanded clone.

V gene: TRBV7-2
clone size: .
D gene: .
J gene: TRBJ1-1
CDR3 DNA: TGTGCCAGCAGCTTAGTCGGGGGGGTTGGCACTGAAGCTTTCTTT
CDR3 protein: CASSLVGGVGTEAFF

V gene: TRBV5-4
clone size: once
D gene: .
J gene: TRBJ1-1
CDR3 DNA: TGTGCCAGCAGCTTTCCAGGCTTCACTGAAGCTTTCTTT
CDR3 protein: CASSFPGFTEAFF

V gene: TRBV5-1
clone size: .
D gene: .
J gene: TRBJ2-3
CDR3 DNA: TGCGCCAGCAGCTTGGAGCTACCTAGCACAGATACGCAGTATTTT
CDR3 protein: CASSLELPSTDTQYF

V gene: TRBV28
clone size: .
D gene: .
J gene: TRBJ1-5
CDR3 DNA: TGTGCCAGCAGTTTCGAGTGGGGGACGGGTAATCAGCCCCAGCATTTT
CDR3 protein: CASSFEWGTGNQPQHF

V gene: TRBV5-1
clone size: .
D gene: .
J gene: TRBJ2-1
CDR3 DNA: TGCGCCAGCAGCTTGCTTGGGACCAACAATGAGCAGTTCTTC
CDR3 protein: CASSLLGTNNEQFF

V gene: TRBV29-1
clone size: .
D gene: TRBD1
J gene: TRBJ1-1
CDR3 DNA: TGCAGCGTTGAAGTTGACAGGGGAAGGGGGACTGAAGCTTTCTTT
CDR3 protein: CSVEVDRGRGTEAFF

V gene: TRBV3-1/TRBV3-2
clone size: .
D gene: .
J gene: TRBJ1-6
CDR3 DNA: TGTGCCAGCAGCTCCCGACAGGCCAGACAGAGTAGTTCACCCCTCCACTTT
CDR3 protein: CASSSRQARQSSSPLHF

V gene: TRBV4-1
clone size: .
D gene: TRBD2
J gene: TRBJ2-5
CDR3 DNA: TGCGCCAGCAGCCAAGATCCCACAACTAGCGGGCATCAAGAGACCCAGTACTTC
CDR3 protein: CASSQDPTTSGHQETQYF

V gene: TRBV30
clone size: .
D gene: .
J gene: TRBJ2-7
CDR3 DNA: TGTGCCGGAAACGGGAGAACCTACGAGCAGTACTTC
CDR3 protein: CAGNGRTYEQYF

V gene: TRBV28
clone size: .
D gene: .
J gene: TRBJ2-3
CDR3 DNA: TGTGCCTGTAAGGGGCAAGACTTTCCAGATACGCAGTATTTT
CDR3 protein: CACKGQDFPDTQYF

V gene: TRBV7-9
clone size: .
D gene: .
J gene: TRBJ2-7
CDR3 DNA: TGTGCCAGCAGCCTCGGTGGAACCGGGGAGCAGTACTTC
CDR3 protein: CASSLGGTGEQYF

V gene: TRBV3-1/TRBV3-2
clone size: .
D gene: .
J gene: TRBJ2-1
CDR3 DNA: TGTGCCAGCAGCCAAGGGTGGGAGCAGTTCTTC
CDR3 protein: CASSQGWEQFF

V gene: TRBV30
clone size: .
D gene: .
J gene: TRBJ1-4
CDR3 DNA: TGTGCCTGGAGTGTACGAGTGGTCGGTGAAAAACTGTTTTTT
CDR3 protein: CAWSVRVVGEKLFF